A single T cell receptor beta chain is shown here with its context. Profiled with immunoSEQ multiplex PCR; TCRdb holds only in-frame clones, not every one. This sample yields about 480,000 clones, of which roughly 89% are seen a single time; roughly 0.84% belongs to the top ten. The sample originates from a study of blood T cell repertoires in COVID-19. In the study overall: Samples of COVID-19 (acute and convalescent) were obtained from the United States, Italy and Spain.

Trimming stripped 0 bases from V and 5 bases from J, with 11 bases between. CDR3 length: 14 residues. The germline CDR1 and CDR2 sequences are SGHRS and YFSETQ. This TCR derives from a young man with COVID-19, enrolled during active disease. Sequencing was done on a sample of peripheral blood. This chain links TRBV5-1 with TRBJ2-5; D is undetermined. Here the CDR3 reads CASSLEAGVETQYF. The CDR3, as DNA: TGCGCCAGCAGCTTGGAGGCAGGTGTTGAGACCCAGTACTTC.